Each of the 13 T cell receptor beta chains below was sequenced from the same sample in a study of shared clonotypes between healthy human individuals. TCRdb keeps only in-frame clones here, not all; method: immunoSEQ multiplex PCR. The sample records roughly 1.4 million clones, around 98.5% being singletons. The specimen was naive CD4+ T cells sorted from blood. Documented subset: CD45RA+ positively selected. The source of these receptors is a man aged 30 to 39 in good health.

The J gene is TRBJ1-5, the V gene TRBV6-5; D perhaps matches TRBD1 (5 bases). Germline loops: CDR1 MNHEY, CDR2 SVGAGI. There are 14 residues in the CDR3. V was pared by 2 bases and J by 6 bases, with 11 bases between. CDR3 DNA sequence: TGTGCCAGCAGTTACGAGGGGTGGGGTCAGCCCCAGCATTTT. It specifies CASSYEGWGQPQHF.

J is TRBJ2-7 and V is TRBV18; tentative D call: TRBD2 (5 bases). The CDR3 extends over 16 amino acids. Germline-derived CDR1 and CDR2 are KGHSH and LQKENI. V lost 0 bases, J lost 4 bases, and 16 bases lay in between. The CDR3 sequence: CASSPPDLAIPYEQYF. CDR3 sequence (DNA): TGTGCCAGCTCACCACCGGACCTAGCAATCCCTTACGAGCAGTACTTC.

J is TRBJ2-7 and V is TRBV11-2; 7 nucleotides match TRBD1. The germline V gene encodes CDR1 SGHAT and CDR2 FQNNGV. This CDR3 region has 14 residues. After removal of 3 bases from V and 4 bases from J, the junction contained 6 bases not matched to a gene. This chain's CDR3 is CASSFNRGRYEQYF. The CDR3 DNA follows: TGTGCCAGCAGCTTCAACAGGGGAAGGTACGAGCAGTACTTC.

The chain joins TRBV11-3 to TRBJ2-2; 7 nucleotides agree with TRBD2. V dropped 5 bases and J dropped 2; count of bases not matched to a gene: 8. CDR3 length: 16 amino acids. Germline-derived CDR1 and CDR2 are SGHNT and YENEEA. CDR3 in DNA: TGTGCCAGCAGCCCCTCCGGGACTACTAACACCGGGGAGCTGTTTTTT. This translates into CASSPSGTTNTGELFF.

The rearrangement links TRBV18 to TRBJ1-4; D is unclear. V dropped 5 bases and J dropped 3 bases, with 13 bases sitting between them. The CDR3 runs to 15 residues. Germline V CDR1 and CDR2: KGHSH, LQKENI. The CDR3 coding sequence is TGTGCCAGCTCATTCCGGATTTCTGCTAATGAAAAACTGTTTTTT. It is translated as CASSFRISANEKLFF.

The V call is TRBV29-1, the J call TRBJ1-1; 10 bases align to TRBD1. V shed 6 bases, J shed 6 bases, and the junction held 7 bases outside the gene matches. CDR3 size: 13 residues. Germline assignment: CDR1 SQVTM and CDR2 ANQGSEA. CDR3 bases: TGCAGCGTAACTGACAGGGGGCTTCCTGAAGCTTTCTTT. This sequence encodes CSVTDRGLPEAFF. The variable domain in full, with the rest retrieved from reference TRBV29-1 and TRBJ1-1, is SAVISQKPSRDICQRGTSLTIQCQVDSQVTMMFWYRQQPGQSLTLIATANQGSEATYESGFVIDKFPISRPNLTFSTLTVSNMSPEDSSIYLCSVTDRGLPEAFFGQGTRLTVV.

The J gene is TRBJ2-5, the V gene TRBV27, with 12 bases that match TRBD1. The CDR3 runs to 15 residues. Germline-derived CDR1 and CDR2 are MNHEY and SMNVEV (reference sequence). The trim removed 5 bases at V and 4 bases at J, leaving 5 bases unmatched. In DNA form, the CDR3 reads TGTGCCAGCAGTCCCGGGGACAGGGGGCGAGAGACCCAGTACTTC. Encoded protein: CASSPGDRGRETQYF.

This clone was seen a single time. Germline is not matched at one junction end, which may reflect a read error. This chain links TRBV6-1 with TRBJ2-1; D gene unclear. In germline, CDR1 is MNHNS, CDR2 SASEGT. This CDR3 has 13 residues. The CDR3 reads CAGSPHAINEQFF. The CDR3 DNA sequence: TGTGCCGGCAGTCCACACGCCATCAATGAGCAGTTCTTC.

The chain employs TRBV7-9 and TRBJ1-1, with D uncertain. Trimming pared 6 bases from V and 3 bases from J, leaving 11 bases between. CDR1 is SEHNR, CDR2 FQNEAQ, per germline (reference sequence). The CDR3 spans 13 residues. This CDR3 reads CASRAGEDTEAFF. In nucleotides, the CDR3 is TGTGCCAGCAGGGCGGGTGAGGACACTGAAGCTTTCTTT.

The chain combines TRBV6-5 with TRBJ1-1, with 8 positions matching TRBD1. CDR1 is MNHEY, CDR2 SVGAGI, per germline. The CDR3 is 15 residues long. The junction had 10 bases not matched to a gene; V was cut back by 5 bases and J by 5 bases. The CDR3 sequence: CASSLSGTGGTEAFF. The CDR3 nucleotides are TGTGCCAGCAGTCTCTCCGGGACAGGAGGAACTGAAGCTTTCTTT.

The V call is TRBV28, the J call TRBJ1-5; the match to TRBD1 covers 7 bases. Germline CDR1 is MDHEN and CDR2 is SYDVKM. The junction had 5 bases not matched to a gene; V was cut back by 3 bases and J by 3 bases. The CDR3 is 15 amino acids. CDR3 sequence: CASSFGDRDNQPQHF. In nucleotides, the CDR3 is TGTGCCAGCAGTTTTGGCGACAGGGACAATCAGCCCCAGCATTTT.

The chain combines TRBV18 with TRBJ2-7, with D perhaps matching TRBD1 or TRBD2 (5 bases each). Per the germline V gene, CDR1 is KGHSH and CDR2 is LQKENI. The CDR3 contains 14 residues. Trimming pared 5 bases from V and 4 bases from J, leaving 15 bases between. CDR3 DNA sequence: TGTGCCAGCTCATCAGCAGGGAGAGGTTACGAGCAGTACTTC. Its protein product is CASSSAGRGYEQYF. Looking up the rest from reference TRBV18 and TRBJ2-7 gives the full variable domain: NAGVMQNPRHLVRRRGQEARLRCSPMKGHSHVYWYRQLPEEGLKFMVYLQKENIIDESGMPKERFSAEFPKEGPSILRIQQVVRGDSAAYFCASSSAGRGYEQYFGPGTRLTVT.

The chain links TRBV18 to TRBJ2-2; D might be TRBD1 (5 bases). Germline-derived CDR1 and CDR2 are KGHSH and LQKENI. Deletions cut 6 bases from V and 2 bases from J, with 22 bases between. The CDR3 sequence is 18 residues long. This chain's CDR3 is CASSQLGQHPKNTGELFF. CDR3 bases: TGTGCCAGCTCGCAACTCGGACAACACCCCAAAAACACCGGGGAGCTGTTTTTT.